This T cell receptor beta chain derives from a study of blood T cell repertoires in COVID-19. Study overall: Nucleic acid was either cDNA or gDNA, and it came from T cells, B-cell-depleted T cells, or PBMCs.

Individuals aged about 18 to 100 years were recruited from fewer than 30 US areas. Cohorts were determined from participant-reported clinical history. As originally analysed: From reference gene primer amplification, estimates of nucleated cell counts were derived. This table comes from immunoSEQ multiplex PCR, and its TCRdb copy is limited to in-frame clones, with some not included. The V and J calls and clone size are taken from that table; D and trimming were inferred from the DNA. The sample carries approximately 440,000 clones, roughly nine tenths recorded once. CDR3 length: 12 residues. Between the trimmed V and J ends, which lost 7 bases and 2 bases, there was a span of 8 bases. From germline, CDR1 is LNHDA and CDR2 SQIVND (reference sequence).

Sequencing input: PBMCs or T cells enriched from blood (not recorded which). This sequence originates from a woman aged 18-30 years who had recovered from COVID-19. The V gene is TRBV19, the J gene TRBJ1-2; possible D gene TRBD1, 5 bases. CDR3 amino acids: CASKEGNYGYTF. The DNA of the CDR3 is TGTGCCAGTAAGGAGGGGAACTATGGCTACACCTTC.